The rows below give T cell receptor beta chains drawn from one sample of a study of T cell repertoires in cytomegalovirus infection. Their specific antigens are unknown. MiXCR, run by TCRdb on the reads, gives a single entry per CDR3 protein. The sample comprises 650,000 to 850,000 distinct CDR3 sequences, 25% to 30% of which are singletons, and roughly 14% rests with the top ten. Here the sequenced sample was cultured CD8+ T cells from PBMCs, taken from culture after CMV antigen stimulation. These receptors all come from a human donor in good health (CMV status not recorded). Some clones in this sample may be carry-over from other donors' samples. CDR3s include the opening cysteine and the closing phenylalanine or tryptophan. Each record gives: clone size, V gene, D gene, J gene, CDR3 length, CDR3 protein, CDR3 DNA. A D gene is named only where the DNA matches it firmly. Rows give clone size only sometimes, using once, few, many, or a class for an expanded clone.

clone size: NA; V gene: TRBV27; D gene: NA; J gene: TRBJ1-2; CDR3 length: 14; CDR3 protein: CASSPNLGEAGYTF; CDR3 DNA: TGTGCCAGCAGTCCCAATCTCGGCGAAGCGGGCTACACCTTC
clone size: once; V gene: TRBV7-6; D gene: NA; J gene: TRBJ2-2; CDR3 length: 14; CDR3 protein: CASSPRGSGGELFF; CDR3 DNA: TGTGCTAGCAGCCCACGGGGGTCCGGCGGGGAGCTGTTTTTT
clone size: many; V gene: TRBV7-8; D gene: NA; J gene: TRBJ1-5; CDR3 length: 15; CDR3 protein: CASSLDVRSNQPQHF; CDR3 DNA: TGTGCCAGCAGCTTAGATGTCCGGAGCAATCAGCCCCAGCATTTT
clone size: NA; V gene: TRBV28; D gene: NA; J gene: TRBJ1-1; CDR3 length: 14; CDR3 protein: CASSPYRVDTEAFF; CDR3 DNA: TGTGCCAGCAGTCCCTACAGGGTGGACACTGAAGCTTTCTTT
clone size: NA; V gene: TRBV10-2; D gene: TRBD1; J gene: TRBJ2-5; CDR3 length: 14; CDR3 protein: CASTGTGGRETQYF; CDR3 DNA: TGCGCCAGCACCGGGACAGGGGGCCGGGAGACCCAGTACTTC
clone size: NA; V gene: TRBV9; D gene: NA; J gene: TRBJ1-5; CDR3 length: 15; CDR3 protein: CASSVSSGRNQPQHF; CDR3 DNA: TGTGCCAGCAGCGTGTCGTCAGGGCGCAATCAGCCCCAGCATTTT
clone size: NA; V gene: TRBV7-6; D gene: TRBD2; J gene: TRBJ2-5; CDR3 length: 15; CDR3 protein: CASSSGRGAAETQYF; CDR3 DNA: TGTGCCAGCAGCTCCGGGCGGGGGGCAGCGGAGACCCAGTACTTC
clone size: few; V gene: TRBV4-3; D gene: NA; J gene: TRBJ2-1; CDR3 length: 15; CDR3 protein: CASSSTSSQLHEQFF; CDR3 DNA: TGCGCCAGCAGCTCGACAAGTAGCCAGCTGCATGAGCAGTTCTTC
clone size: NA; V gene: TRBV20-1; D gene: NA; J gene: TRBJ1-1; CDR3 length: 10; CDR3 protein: CSAGGPIAFF; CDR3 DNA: TGCAGTGCCGGAGGTCCAATAGCTTTCTTT
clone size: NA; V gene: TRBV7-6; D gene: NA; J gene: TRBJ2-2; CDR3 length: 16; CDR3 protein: CASSPPPNANTGELFF; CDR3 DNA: TGTGCCAGCAGCCCCCCTCCGAATGCGAACACCGGGGAGCTGTTTTTT
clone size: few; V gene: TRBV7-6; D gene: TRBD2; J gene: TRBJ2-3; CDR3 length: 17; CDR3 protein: CASSYPVAGESTDTQYF; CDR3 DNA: TGTGCCAGCAGCTATCCAGTAGCGGGAGAGAGCACAGATACGCAGTATTTT
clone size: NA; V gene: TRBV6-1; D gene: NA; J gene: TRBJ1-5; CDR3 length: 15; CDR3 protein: CASRLTVSSNQPQHF; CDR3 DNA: TGTGCCAGTAGACTCACAGTGTCGAGCAATCAGCCCCAGCATTTT
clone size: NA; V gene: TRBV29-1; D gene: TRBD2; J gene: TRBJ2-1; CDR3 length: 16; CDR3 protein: CSVVGTSGPSYNEQFF; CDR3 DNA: TGCAGCGTTGTAGGGACTAGCGGACCATCCTACAATGAGCAGTTCTTC
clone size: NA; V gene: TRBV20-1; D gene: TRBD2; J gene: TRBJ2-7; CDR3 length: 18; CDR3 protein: CSARDVDSGLAGFYEQYF; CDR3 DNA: TGCAGTGCTAGAGATGTTGATTCCGGACTAGCGGGTTTCTACGAGCAGTACTTC
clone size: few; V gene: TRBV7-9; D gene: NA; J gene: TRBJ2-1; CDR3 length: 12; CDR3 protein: CASSSGALFQFF; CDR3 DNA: TGTGCCAGCAGCTCAGGGGCCTTGTTTCAGTTCTTC
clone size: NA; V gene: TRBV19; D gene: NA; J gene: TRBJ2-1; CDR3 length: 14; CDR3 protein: CASSIGGLGNEQFF; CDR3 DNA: TGTGCCAGTAGTATAGGAGGGCTCGGCAATGAGCAGTTCTTC
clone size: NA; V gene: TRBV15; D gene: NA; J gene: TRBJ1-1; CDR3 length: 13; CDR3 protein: CATGGHRNTEAFF; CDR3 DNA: TGTGCCACCGGGGGACACCGGAACACTGAAGCTTTCTTT
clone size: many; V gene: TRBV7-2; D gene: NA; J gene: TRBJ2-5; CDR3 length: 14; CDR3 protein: CASRDLGGQETQYF; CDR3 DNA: TGTGCCAGCCGCGATCTTGGAGGTCAAGAGACCCAGTACTTC
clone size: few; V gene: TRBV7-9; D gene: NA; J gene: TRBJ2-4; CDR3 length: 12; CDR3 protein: CASSPTKGIQYF; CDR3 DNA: TGTGCCAGCAGCCCAACCAAGGGGATTCAGTACTTC
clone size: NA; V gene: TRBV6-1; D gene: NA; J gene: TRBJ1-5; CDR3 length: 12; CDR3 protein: CASSKLNQPQHF; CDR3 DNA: TGTGCCAGCAGCAAACTCAATCAGCCCCAGCATTTT
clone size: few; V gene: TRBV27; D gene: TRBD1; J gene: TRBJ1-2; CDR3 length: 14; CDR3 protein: CASRMRDRGGGYTF; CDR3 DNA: TGTGCCAGCAGGATGAGGGACAGGGGCGGTGGCTACACCTTC
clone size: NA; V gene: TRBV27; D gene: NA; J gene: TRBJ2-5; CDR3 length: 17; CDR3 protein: CASSLSMGEILQETQYF; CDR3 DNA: TGTGCCAGCAGTTTATCGATGGGGGAGATCCTACAAGAGACCCAGTACTTC
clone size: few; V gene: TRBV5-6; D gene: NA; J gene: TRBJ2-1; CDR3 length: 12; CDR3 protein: CASSSAGSAQFF; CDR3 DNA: TGTGCCAGCAGCTCCGCCGGGTCCGCTCAGTTCTTC
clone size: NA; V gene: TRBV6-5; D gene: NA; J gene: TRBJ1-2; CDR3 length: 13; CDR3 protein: CASSHQGGDGYTF; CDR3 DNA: TGTGCCAGCAGTCACCAGGGCGGCGATGGCTACACCTTC
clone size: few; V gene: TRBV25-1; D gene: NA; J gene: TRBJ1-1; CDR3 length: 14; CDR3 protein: CASSATGMVTEAFF; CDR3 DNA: TGTGCCAGCAGTGCCACAGGGATGGTCACTGAAGCTTTCTTT
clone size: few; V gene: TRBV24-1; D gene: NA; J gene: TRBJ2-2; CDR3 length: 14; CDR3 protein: CATSGHANTGELFF; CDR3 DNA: TGTGCCACCAGTGGTCACGCGAACACCGGGGAGCTGTTTTTT
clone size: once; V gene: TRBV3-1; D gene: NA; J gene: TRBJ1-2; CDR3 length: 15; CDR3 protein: CASSQAGRDHYGYTF; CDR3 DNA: TGTGCCAGCAGCCAAGCAGGGAGGGATCATTATGGCTACACCTTC
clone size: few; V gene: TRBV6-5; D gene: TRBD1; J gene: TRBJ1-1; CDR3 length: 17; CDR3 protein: CASSYFPGRGLKTEAFF; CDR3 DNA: TGTGCCAGCAGTTACTTCCCAGGGAGGGGGCTTAAAACTGAAGCTTTCTTT
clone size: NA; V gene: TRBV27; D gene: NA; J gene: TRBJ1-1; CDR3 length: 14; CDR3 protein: CASSLHPMNTEAFF; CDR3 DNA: TGTGCCAGCAGTTTACACCCTATGAACACTGAAGCTTTCTTT
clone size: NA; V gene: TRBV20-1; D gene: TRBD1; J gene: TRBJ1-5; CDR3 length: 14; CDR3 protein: CSARDRTGGQPQHF; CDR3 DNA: TGCAGTGCTAGAGATCGGACAGGGGGCCAGCCCCAGCATTTT
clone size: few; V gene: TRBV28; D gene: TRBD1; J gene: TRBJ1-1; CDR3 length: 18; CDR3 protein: CASSLGLSGTGWNTEAFF; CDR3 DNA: TGTGCCAGCAGTTTAGGTCTATCCGGGACAGGTTGGAACACTGAAGCTTTCTTT
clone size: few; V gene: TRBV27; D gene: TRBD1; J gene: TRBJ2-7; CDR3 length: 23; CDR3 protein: CASSLSTPFPGTGFYFPAYEQYF; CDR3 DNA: TGTGCCAGCAGTTTGTCTACACCGTTTCCCGGGACAGGGTTTTATTTCCCCGCCTACGAGCAGTACTTC
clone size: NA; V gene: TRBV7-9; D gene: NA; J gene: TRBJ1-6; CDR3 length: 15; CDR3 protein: CASSKDPTGNSPLHF; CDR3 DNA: TGTGCCAGCAGCAAGGATCCGACGGGGAATTCACCCCTCCACTTT
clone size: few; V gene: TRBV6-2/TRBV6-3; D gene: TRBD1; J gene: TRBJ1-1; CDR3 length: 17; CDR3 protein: CASSYGRQGNLNTEAFF; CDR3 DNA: TGTGCCAGCAGTTACGGAAGACAGGGAAACCTGAACACTGAAGCTTTCTTT
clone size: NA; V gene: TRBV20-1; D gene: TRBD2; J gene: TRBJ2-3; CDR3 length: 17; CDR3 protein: CSARAMTGGGSTDTQYF; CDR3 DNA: TGCAGTGCTAGAGCTATGACGGGCGGGGGGAGCACAGATACGCAGTATTTT
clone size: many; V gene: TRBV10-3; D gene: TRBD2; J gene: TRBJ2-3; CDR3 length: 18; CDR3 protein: CAIRREDILAGLADTQYF; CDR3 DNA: TGTGCCATCAGGCGGGAAGACATCCTAGCGGGGCTCGCAGATACGCAGTATTTT